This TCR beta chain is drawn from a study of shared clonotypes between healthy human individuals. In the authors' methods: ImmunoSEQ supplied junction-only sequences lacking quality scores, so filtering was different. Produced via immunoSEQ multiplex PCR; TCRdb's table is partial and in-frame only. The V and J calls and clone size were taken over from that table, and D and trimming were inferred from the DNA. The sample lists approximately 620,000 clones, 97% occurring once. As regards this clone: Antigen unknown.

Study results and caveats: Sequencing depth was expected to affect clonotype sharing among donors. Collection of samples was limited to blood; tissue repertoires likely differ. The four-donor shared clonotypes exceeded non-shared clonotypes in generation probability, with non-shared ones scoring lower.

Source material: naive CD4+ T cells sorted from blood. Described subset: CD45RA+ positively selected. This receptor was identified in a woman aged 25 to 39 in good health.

CDR3 nucleotides: TGTGCCAGCAGCTTAGAAGGGTTAACTGAAGCTTTCTTT. It yields the protein CASSLEGLTEAFF. The chain recombines TRBV7-8 with TRBJ1-1; D not certain. CDR1 is SGHVS and CDR2 is FQNEAQ in the germline V gene. Trimming left V 1 base short and J 5 bases short, with 8 bases between. There are 13 residues in the CDR3.